The entry that follows covers one TCR beta chain sequence. What it recognizes is unknown. The CDR3 runs 15 residues. V was pared by 0 bases and J by 13 bases, with 9 bases of the junction left unmatched. Germline CDR1 SGHNT, CDR2 YYREEE (reference sequence). The data originate from a study of T cell repertoires in cytomegalovirus infection. Study information: CMV epitopes that were recently identified and HLA-C-restricted were used alongside well-studied HLA-B-restricted ones. Public TCR beta signature analysis indicated the presence of both CMV infection and matching HLA type. Study findings and constraints: Clonotype analysis showed dominance of the ex vivo response by HLA-C-restricted CMV-specific TCR beta clonotypes. Cumulative frequency (of public TCR beta family members) identified carriers of CMV plus the relevant HLA.

Using its own MiXCR run on the reads, TCRdb lists one record per CDR3 protein. The sample contains hundreds of thousands of distinct CDR3 sequences, 30% to 35% of which appear only once. The input for sequencing was cultured CD8+ T cells from PBMCs, taken from culture after CMV antigen stimulation. This TCR was recovered from a human donor in good health (CMV status not recorded). Some clones in this sample may be carry-over from other donors' samples. The chain couples TRBV5-4 to TRBJ2-1; 11 bases agree with TRBD2. The CDR3 is CASSLVSGGAEEQFF. CDR3 DNA: TGTGCCAGCAGCTTGGTTAGCGGGGGGGCCGAGGAACAGTTCTTC.